The clone carrying this TCR beta chain has only a few counts. The antigen remains unidentified. This specimen belongs to a study of T cell responses to AZD1222 COVID-19 vaccine. Study-wide points: Donors were largely white British and mainly female; clonal diversity was possibly underestimated.

Germline CDR1 reads SQVTM; CDR2 reads ANQGSEA. The germline V and J ends were trimmed by 4 bases and 6 bases, with 10 bases remaining between them. This CDR3 has 11 residues. This table comes from immunoSEQ multiplex PCR, and its TCRdb copy is limited to in-frame clones, with some not included. The sample holds approximately 110,000 clones, about nine tenths seen once. Material: peripheral blood, obtained on day 0 of AZD1222 vaccination. The J gene is TRBJ2-7, the V gene TRBV29-1; D may correspond to TRBD1 or TRBD2 (5 bases each). This receptor was taken from an adult in good health. The CDR3 DNA follows: TGCAGCGTTGGGGGGTCCGGCGAGCAGTACTTC. Its translation: CSVGGSGEQYF.